This T cell receptor (beta chain) was profiled in a study of OX40 agonist ivuxolimab in advanced cancers. The CDR3 runs to 15 residues. The V segment lost 7 bases and the J segment 4 bases; nucleotides outside the gene matches: 13. Germline-derived CDR1 and CDR2 are SQVTM and ANQGSEA. Measured with immunoSEQ multiplex PCR; TCRdb has only the in-frame clones, and not every one. The table includes about 63,000 clones, roughly nine tenths detected once. Sequencing used CD4+ or CD8+ T cells sorted from blood, obtained in a trial of the OX40 agonist ivuxolimab. V is TRBV29-1 and J is TRBJ1-2, with 9 nucleotides matching TRBD1. The source is an adult with an advanced solid tumor such as melanoma, head and neck, liver or kidney cancer. The CDR3 reads CSARLWGQGAYGYTF. DNA for the CDR3: TGCAGCGCCCGCCTGTGGGGACAGGGCGCCTATGGCTACACCTTC. Combining the CDR3 with reference TRBV29-1 and TRBJ1-2 gives the whole variable domain SAVISQKPSRDICQRGTSLTIQCQVDSQVTMMFWYRQQPGQSLTLIATANQGSEATYESGFVIDKFPISRPNLTFSTLTVSNMSPEDSSIYLCSARLWGQGAYGYTFGSGTRLTVV.